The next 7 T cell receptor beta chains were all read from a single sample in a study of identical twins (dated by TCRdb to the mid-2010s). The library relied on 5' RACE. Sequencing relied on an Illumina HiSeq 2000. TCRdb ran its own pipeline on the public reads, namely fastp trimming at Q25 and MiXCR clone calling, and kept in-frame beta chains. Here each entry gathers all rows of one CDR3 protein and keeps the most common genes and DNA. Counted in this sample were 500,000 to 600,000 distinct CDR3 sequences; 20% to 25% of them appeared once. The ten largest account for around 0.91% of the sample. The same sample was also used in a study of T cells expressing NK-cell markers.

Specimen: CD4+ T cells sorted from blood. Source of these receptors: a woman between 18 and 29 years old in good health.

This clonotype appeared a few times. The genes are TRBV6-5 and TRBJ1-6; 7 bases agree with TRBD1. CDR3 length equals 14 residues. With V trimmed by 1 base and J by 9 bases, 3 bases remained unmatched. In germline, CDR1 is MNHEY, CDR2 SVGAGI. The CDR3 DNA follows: TGTGCCAGCAGTTACTTGACAGGGACTTCACCCCTCCACTTT. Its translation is CASSYLTGTSPLHF.

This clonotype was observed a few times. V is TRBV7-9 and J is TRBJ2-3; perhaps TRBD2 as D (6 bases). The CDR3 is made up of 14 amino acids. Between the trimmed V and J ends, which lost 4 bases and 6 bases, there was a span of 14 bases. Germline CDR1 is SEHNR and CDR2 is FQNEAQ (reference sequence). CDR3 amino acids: CASSSPGSGDTQYF. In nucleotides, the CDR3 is TGTGCCAGCAGCTCTCCGGGGAGCGGGGATACGCAGTATTTT. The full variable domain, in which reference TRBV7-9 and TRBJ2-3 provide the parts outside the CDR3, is DTGVSQNPRHKITKRGQNVTFRCDPISEHNRLYWYRQTLGQGPEFLTYFQNEAQLEKSRLLSDRFSAERPKGSFSTLEIQRTEQGDSAMYLCASSSPGSGDTQYFGPGTRLTVL.

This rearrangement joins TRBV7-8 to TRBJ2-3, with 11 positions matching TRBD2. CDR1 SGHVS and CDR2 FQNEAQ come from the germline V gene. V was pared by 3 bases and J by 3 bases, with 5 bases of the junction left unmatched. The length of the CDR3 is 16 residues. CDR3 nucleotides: TGTGCCAGCAGCTTTTTAGCGGGAGGGTTGACAGATACGCAGTATTTT. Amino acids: CASSFLAGGLTDTQYF.

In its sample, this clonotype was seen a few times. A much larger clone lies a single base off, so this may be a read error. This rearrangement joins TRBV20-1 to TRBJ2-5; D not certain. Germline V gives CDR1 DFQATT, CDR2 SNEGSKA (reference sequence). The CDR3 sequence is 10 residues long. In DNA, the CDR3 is TGCAGTGCTAGCGAGGAGACCCTGTACTTC. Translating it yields CSASEETLYF.

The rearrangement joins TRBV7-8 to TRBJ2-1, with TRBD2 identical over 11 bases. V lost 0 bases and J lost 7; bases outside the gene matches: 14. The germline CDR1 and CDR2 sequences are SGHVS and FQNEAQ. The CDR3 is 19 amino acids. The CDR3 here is CASSLARSYLSGRVNEQFF. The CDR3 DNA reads TGTGCCAGCAGCTTAGCCCGTTCCTACCTTAGCGGGAGGGTAAATGAGCAGTTCTTC. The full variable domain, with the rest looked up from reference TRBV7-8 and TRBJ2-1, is GAGVSQSPRYKVAKRGQDVALRCDPISGHVSLFWYQQALGQGPEFLTYFQNEAQLDKSGLPSDRFFAERPEGSVSTLKIQRTQQEDSAVYLCASSLARSYLSGRVNEQFFGPGTRLTVL.

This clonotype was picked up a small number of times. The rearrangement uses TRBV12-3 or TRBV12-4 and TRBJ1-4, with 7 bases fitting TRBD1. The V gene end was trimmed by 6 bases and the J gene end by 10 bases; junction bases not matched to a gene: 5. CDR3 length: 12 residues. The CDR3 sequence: CASSETGLKLFF. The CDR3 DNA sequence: TGTGCCAGCAGCGAGACAGGGTTAAAACTGTTTTTT.

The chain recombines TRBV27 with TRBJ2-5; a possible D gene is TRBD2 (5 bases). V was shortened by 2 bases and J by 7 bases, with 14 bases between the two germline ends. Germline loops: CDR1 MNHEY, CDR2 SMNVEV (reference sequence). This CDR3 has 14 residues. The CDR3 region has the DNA TGTGCCAGCAGTTTAAGGCTAGCTGACGGGACCCAGTACTTC. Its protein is CASSLRLADGTQYF.